These T cell receptor beta chains were read from a single sample in a study of radiation and T cells in renal cell carcinoma. Using immunoSEQ multiplex PCR, the repertoire was profiled, and TCRdb retains in-frame clones only, with some absent. The sample records just under 150,000 clones, approximately 86% being singletons. The source material was blood, sampled from a patient whose treatment included radiotherapy and nephrectomy. The receptors stem from a woman in her forties or fifties with renal cell carcinoma. Each CDR3 is given with its conserved first and last residue. D genes are given only for firm matches. The listing skips clone size in some rows; elsewhere it reads once, few, many or a size class.

DNA: TGCGCCAGCAGCCGTGGGACGGCTGACTTAGATACGCAGTATTTT; CDR3: CASSRGTADLDTQYF; size: NA; D: NA; V: TRBV10-1; J: TRBJ2-3
DNA: TGCGCCAGCAGCCAAGGATCCTGGGGCCACGAGCAGTACTTC; CDR3: CASSQGSWGHEQYF; size: NA; D: NA; V: TRBV4-1; J: TRBJ2-7
DNA: TGTGCCAGCAGGGCACTAGGGTTCCACGAGCAGTACTTC; CDR3: CASRALGFHEQYF; size: few; D: NA; V: TRBV4-2; J: TRBJ2-7
DNA: TGCGCCAGCAGCTTGTTCACTTTCTATGGCTACACCTTC; CDR3: CASSLFTFYGYTF; size: NA; D: NA; V: TRBV5-1; J: TRBJ1-2
DNA: TGTGCCAGCAGCGGAGCTCCGGGACTAGCGGGAGGATACACAGATACGCAGTATTTT; CDR3: CASSGAPGLAGGYTDTQYF; size: NA; D: TRBD2; V: TRBV9; J: TRBJ2-3
DNA: TGCGCCAGCTCAATTTACAATGAGCAGTTCTTC; CDR3: CASSIYNEQFF; size: NA; D: NA; V: TRBV4-3; J: TRBJ2-1
DNA: TGTGCCAGCAGCGGACGGACTAGCGGAGGCACCGGGGAGCTGTTTTTT; CDR3: CASSGRTSGGTGELFF; size: once; D: TRBD2; V: TRBV7-2; J: TRBJ2-2
DNA: TGTGCCAGCAGGACCCTGCAGGGCAATGAAAAACTGTTTTTT; CDR3: CASRTLQGNEKLFF; size: NA; D: NA; V: TRBV5-5; J: TRBJ1-4
DNA: TGTGCCAGCAGTTCACCGGGACAGGGGGCAGTTGGCTACACCTTC; CDR3: CASSSPGQGAVGYTF; size: NA; D: TRBD1; V: TRBV28; J: TRBJ1-2
DNA: TGTGCCAGTAGGGCTACCCTGGGAGAGACCCAGTACTTC; CDR3: CASRATLGETQYF; size: NA; D: NA; V: TRBV19; J: TRBJ2-5
DNA: TGTGCCAGCAGCCTGGGACATTATAGCAATCAGCCCCAGCATTTT; CDR3: CASSLGHYSNQPQHF; size: once; D: NA; V: TRBV28; J: TRBJ1-5
DNA: TGTGCCAGCAACCAGGACAGGGCCGGGGAGCTGTTTTTT; CDR3: CASNQDRAGELFF; size: NA; D: TRBD1; V: TRBV11-2; J: TRBJ2-2
DNA: TGCGCCAGCAGCCGTCAGGGGGCCGCTGAAGCTTTCTTT; CDR3: CASSRQGAAEAFF; size: once; D: TRBD1; V: TRBV4-3; J: TRBJ1-1
DNA: TGCGCCAGCAGCTTGTCCCGGGGGGGCACAGATACGCAGTATTTT; CDR3: CASSLSRGGTDTQYF; size: NA; D: TRBD2; V: TRBV5-1; J: TRBJ2-3
DNA: TGCGCCAGCAGCCAAGTGATAAGGACAGGGGAGCTGTTTTTT; CDR3: CASSQVIRTGELFF; size: NA; D: NA; V: TRBV4-3; J: TRBJ2-2
DNA: TGTGCCAGCAGCCCTCCGGGACTCTCTTCACGGGGCACCGGGGAGCTGTTTTTT; CDR3: CASSPPGLSSRGTGELFF; size: NA; D: NA; V: TRBV5-4; J: TRBJ2-2
DNA: TGTGCCAGTAGTATAGGGGAACAGGGGAATGAGCAGTTCTTC; CDR3: CASSIGEQGNEQFF; size: NA; D: TRBD1; V: TRBV19; J: TRBJ2-1
DNA: TGTGCCAGCCTAGGGACAGGGGGCAACACTGAAGCTTTCTTT; CDR3: CASLGTGGNTEAFF; size: NA; D: TRBD1; V: TRBV6-5; J: TRBJ1-1
DNA: TGCGCCAGCAGTTTGGGACAGGGGGACTGGAATGGCTACACCTTC; CDR3: CASSLGQGDWNGYTF; size: NA; D: TRBD1; V: TRBV5-1; J: TRBJ1-2
DNA: TGTGCCAGTAGTATTGACAGGAGCTCTGGAAACACCATATATTTT; CDR3: CASSIDRSSGNTIYF; size: NA; D: NA; V: TRBV19; J: TRBJ1-3
DNA: TGTGCCAGTAGTATAGATCCGGGAAACACTGAAGCTTTCTTT; CDR3: CASSIDPGNTEAFF; size: NA; D: NA; V: TRBV19; J: TRBJ1-1
DNA: TGTGCCAGCAGCCCCCTGAACGGAGCCTTGCGTGCTTTCTTT; CDR3: CASSPLNGALRAFF; size: NA; D: NA; V: TRBV5-6; J: TRBJ1-1
DNA: TGTGCCAGCGCCCTCGACCTTAACCAAGAGACCCAGTACTTC; CDR3: CASALDLNQETQYF; size: NA; D: NA; V: TRBV2; J: TRBJ2-5
DNA: TGCGCCAGCAGCCCGCGACAGGGGACAGGTGGCTACACCTTC; CDR3: CASSPRQGTGGYTF; size: NA; D: TRBD1; V: TRBV4-3; J: TRBJ1-2
DNA: TGCGCCAGCAGCTTGGAACAAGGTTACATGGAGCAGTACTTC; CDR3: CASSLEQGYMEQYF; size: NA; D: NA; V: TRBV5-1; J: TRBJ2-7
DNA: TGTGCCAGCAGTGAAGAGGGTGGTGACACTGAAGCTTTCTTT; CDR3: CASSEEGGDTEAFF; size: NA; D: NA; V: TRBV6-1; J: TRBJ1-1
DNA: TGTGCCAGCATGAAGGGGGCGACCACCGGGGAGCTGTTTTTT; CDR3: CASMKGATTGELFF; size: NA; D: TRBD1; V: TRBV6-4; J: TRBJ2-2
DNA: TGTGCCAGCAGCTCCCGGACAGGGAAGGGGGAAGTCAATCAGCCCCAGCATTTT; CDR3: CASSSRTGKGEVNQPQHF; size: few; D: TRBD1; V: TRBV7-9; J: TRBJ1-5
DNA: TGCGCCAGCAGCCGAGACCCCCCTGGGGCAGGGGATGGCTACACCTTC; CDR3: CASSRDPPGAGDGYTF; size: NA; D: NA; V: TRBV4-1; J: TRBJ1-2
DNA: TGTGCCAGCAGCTGGGCTGGGACCTATAATTCACCCCTCCACTTT; CDR3: CASSWAGTYNSPLHF; size: NA; D: NA; V: TRBV7-2; J: TRBJ1-6
DNA: TGTGCCAGCAGTGACTTCTTGGTTATCGGCGCTGAAGCTTTCTTT; CDR3: CASSDFLVIGAEAFF; size: NA; D: NA; V: TRBV6-1; J: TRBJ1-1
DNA: TGTGCCAGCAGCTTAGCCGGGACAGGGGCCTACGAGCAGTACTTC; CDR3: CASSLAGTGAYEQYF; size: NA; D: TRBD1; V: TRBV5-4; J: TRBJ2-7
DNA: TGTGCCAGCAGTTATCACGGGATTAAGGGGGAAGAGACCCAGTACTTC; CDR3: CASSYHGIKGEETQYF; size: once; D: NA; V: TRBV6-5; J: TRBJ2-5
DNA: TGTGCCAGCAGTGAGGAGGGGGGAGCTGAAGCTTTCTTT; CDR3: CASSEEGGAEAFF; size: NA; D: NA; V: TRBV2; J: TRBJ1-1
DNA: TGTGCCAGTAGTACCATTACCTCTGCGGGAGAGACCCAGTACTTC; CDR3: CASSTITSAGETQYF; size: once; D: NA; V: TRBV19; J: TRBJ2-5
DNA: TGCGCCAGCAGTACCGACAGGGAAAGTGGCTACACCTTC; CDR3: CASSTDRESGYTF; size: NA; D: TRBD1; V: TRBV10-1; J: TRBJ1-2
DNA: TGTGCCAGCAGTGAGTACAGGGAGACTTCACCCCTCCACTTT; CDR3: CASSEYRETSPLHF; size: once; D: NA; V: TRBV6-1; J: TRBJ1-6
DNA: TGTGCCAGTAGGCAGCGGGAGGTCCGCACAGATACGCAGTATTTT; CDR3: CASRQREVRTDTQYF; size: once; D: TRBD2; V: TRBV19; J: TRBJ2-3
DNA: TGCGCCAGCAGCCCAGGGGGAGACGGAGTGGTAGGCTCTGGCTACACCTTC; CDR3: CASSPGGDGVVGSGYTF; size: NA; D: TRBD1; V: TRBV5-1; J: TRBJ1-2
DNA: TGCGCCAGCAGCTTGGAGGGCACCGGGGAGCTGTTTTTT; CDR3: CASSLEGTGELFF; size: NA; D: NA; V: TRBV5-1; J: TRBJ2-2
DNA: TGTGCCAGCAGTCCCACAGGGGGCGGGGAGCAGTACTTC; CDR3: CASSPTGGGEQYF; size: NA; D: TRBD1; V: TRBV27; J: TRBJ2-7
DNA: TGCGCCAGCAGCTTGAGACAGGGGATGAACACTGAAGCTTTCTTT; CDR3: CASSLRQGMNTEAFF; size: NA; D: TRBD1; V: TRBV5-1; J: TRBJ1-1
DNA: TGTGCTAGTGGTTTGTGGGGACAGGGGGTCCCTGAGACCCAGTACTTC; CDR3: CASGLWGQGVPETQYF; size: NA; D: TRBD1; V: TRBV12-5; J: TRBJ2-5
DNA: TGTGCCAGCAGCGTAGAAGGTTCCCGGGGGAGTACAGATACGCAGTATTTT; CDR3: CASSVEGSRGSTDTQYF; size: NA; D: NA; V: TRBV9; J: TRBJ2-3
DNA: TGTGCCAGCAGCGTAAACGGTCTAGGCACAGATACGCAGTATTTT; CDR3: CASSVNGLGTDTQYF; size: NA; D: NA; V: TRBV7-3; J: TRBJ2-3
DNA: TGTGCCGTAGGACAGGGTAACAATTCACCCCTCCACTTT; CDR3: CAVGQGNNSPLHF; size: NA; D: TRBD1; V: TRBV30; J: TRBJ1-6
DNA: TGTGCCAGCAGCACGCTTCGCCTACTAGCGGAGTCCTACAATGAGCAGTTCTTC; CDR3: CASSTLRLLAESYNEQFF; size: NA; D: TRBD2; V: TRBV9; J: TRBJ2-1
DNA: TGCGCCAGCAGCTTGGTATTTCCAGGGGTGGCCACTGAAGCTTTCTTT; CDR3: CASSLVFPGVATEAFF; size: NA; D: NA; V: TRBV5-1; J: TRBJ1-1
DNA: TGTGCCAGCAGTGAACCCACCGACAGGGACTTTGAGCAGTTCTTC; CDR3: CASSEPTDRDFEQFF; size: NA; D: NA; V: TRBV2; J: TRBJ2-1
DNA: TGTGCCAGCAGCTTAGAACGGGGACAGCCCCAGCATTTT; CDR3: CASSLERGQPQHF; size: NA; D: NA; V: TRBV7-2; J: TRBJ1-5
DNA: TGTGCCAGCAGTTCGACGGTTTCCTACGAGCAGTACTTC; CDR3: CASSSTVSYEQYF; size: NA; D: NA; V: TRBV28; J: TRBJ2-7
DNA: TGTGCCAGCAGGCTACTAGCGACGACCCTATCCGACGAGCAGTACTTC; CDR3: CASRLLATTLSDEQYF; size: NA; D: TRBD2; V: TRBV27; J: TRBJ2-7